Each of the 31 T cell receptor beta chains below was sequenced from the same sample in a study of CD8 T cells in ankylosing spondylitis. One entry per CDR3 protein, called by TCRdb with MiXCR from the 5' RACE reads. The sample contains tens of thousands of distinct CDR3 sequences, 7.2% of which appear only once. Sequences were obtained from blood, either unsorted or a sorted T cell fraction (not recorded which). These TCRs come from a male donor with ankylosing spondylitis or in good health (not recorded which).

Within the sample, this clonotype is medium-sized (0.01 to 0.1%). The chain has TRBV20-1 and TRBJ1-1; D unresolved. Trimming stripped 1 base from V and 0 bases from J, with 9 bases between. This CDR3 has 14 residues. The germline gives CDR1 DFQATT, CDR2 SNEGSKA (reference sequence). The CDR3 spells CSARVGRVNTEAFF. The CDR3 nucleotides are TGCAGTGCTAGAGTCGGGAGGGTGAACACTGAAGCTTTCTTT.

Many counts were recorded for this clonotype. The gene calls are TRBV29-1 and TRBJ2-1; 11 nucleotides agree with TRBD2. The CDR3 consists of 15 residues. V lost 1 base, J lost 8 bases, and 7 bases stayed unmatched. Germline values: CDR1 SQVTM, CDR2 ANQGSEA. CDR3: CSVEVLAGEGDEQFF. Here the CDR3 DNA reads TGCAGCGTTGAAGTACTAGCGGGAGAAGGCGATGAGCAGTTCTTC.

This chain links TRBV3-1 with TRBJ2-7; 7 bases line up with TRBD2. The J segment lost 6 bases and the V segment lost 3 bases, leaving 11 bases of the junction unmatched. Per germline, CDR1 LGHDT and CDR2 YNNKEL (reference sequence). CDR3 length equals 15 residues. CDR3 amino acids: CASSQGGSNLAEQYF. The DNA for the CDR3 is TGTGCCAGCAGCCAGGGCGGGAGTAACCTCGCCGAGCAGTACTTC.

By frequency in the sample, this clonotype is medium-sized. The chain links TRBV5-1 to TRBJ2-5, with 8 bases aligning to TRBD2. Trimming removed 4 bases from V and 5 bases from J; junction bases left unmatched: 13. CDR3 length: 16 amino acids. The germline CDR1 and CDR2 sequences are SGHRS and YFSETQ. CDR3 DNA: TGCGCCAGCAGCCCCGAGCGGGAGCCAGCGGGCGAGACCCAGTACTTC. Protein: CASSPEREPAGETQYF.

In this sample, this clonotype turned up many times. The chain uses TRBV12-3 or TRBV12-4 and TRBJ1-1; D remains ambiguous. The V end lost 1 base, the J end lost 4 bases, and 7 bases lay between the germline ends. There are 13 residues in the CDR3. The CDR3 region is CASSLERSTEAFF. CDR3 coding DNA: TGTGCCAGCAGTTTAGAGCGGAGCACTGAAGCTTTCTTT.

The table lists this clonotype with many counts. One end of the junction varies from germline; a read error may be responsible. The chain joins TRBV20-1 to TRBJ2-7; 11 nucleotides match TRBD2. Looked up from germline, CDR1 is DFQATT and CDR2 is SNEGSKA (reference sequence). The CDR3 runs 18 residues. This CDR3 reads CCARVQGLLAGAIYEQYF. CDR3 DNA sequence: TGCTGTGCTAGAGTACAGGGGCTACTAGCGGGAGCAATCTACGAGCAGTACTTC.

V and J are TRBV7-2 and TRBJ2-1; 11 bases match TRBD2. In germline, CDR1 is SGHTA, CDR2 FQGNSA. V gave up 2 bases and J gave up 14 bases; unmatched junction bases: 11. This CDR3 is 15 amino acids long. CDR3 amino acids: CASSLTDSGRAFKFF. CDR3 nucleotides: TGTGCCAGCAGCTTAACGGATAGCGGGAGGGCCTTTAAGTTCTTC. Complete variable domain (other parts from reference TRBV7-2 and TRBJ2-1): GAGVSQSPSNKVTEKGKDVELRCDPISGHTALYWYRQSLGQGLEFLIYFQGNSAPDKSGLPSDRFSAERTGGSVSTLTIQRTQQEDSAVYLCASSLTDSGRAFKFFGPGTRLTVL.

The chain is built from TRBV2 and TRBJ2-7, with 11 bases fitting TRBD2. V dropped 4 bases and J dropped 6; count of bases not matched to a gene: 2. The length of the CDR3 is 13 residues. Looked up from germline, CDR1 is SNHLY and CDR2 is FYNNEI. CDR3 sequence reads: CASSGLAGFEQYF. DNA of the CDR3: TGTGCCAGCAGTGGACTAGCGGGATTCGAGCAGTACTTC.

In this sample, this clonotype turned up many times. The DNA for the CDR3 is TGCGCCAGCAGCCGACGGCTAGTGAACACTGAAGCTTTCTTT. Its protein product is CASSRRLVNTEAFF. The chain is built from TRBV5-1 and TRBJ1-1; no firm D call. V gave up 4 bases and J gave up 0 bases, with 10 bases separating them. Germline assignment: CDR1 SGHRS and CDR2 YFSETQ. This CDR3 is built from 14 residues.

Ten or more counts support this clonotype. This chain connects TRBV5-1 to TRBJ2-1; D call uncertain. Germline lookup yields CDR1 SGHRS and CDR2 YFSETQ. Deletions cut 0 bases from V and 10 bases from J, with 11 bases between. The CDR3 has 13 residues. CDR3 nucleotide sequence: TGCGCCAGCAGCTTGGCCCTAGATCGGGAGCAGTTCTTC. Its translation: CASSLALDREQFF.

This clonotype was recorded at least ten times. CDR3 in DNA: TGCGCCAGCAGCTCCCCCGGTGGCTACACCTTC. Translated: CASSSPGGYTF. The V gene is TRBV5-1, the J gene TRBJ1-2; D is ambiguous. This CDR3 comprises 11 residues. Germline values: CDR1 SGHRS, CDR2 YFSETQ. V dropped 3 bases and J dropped 7 bases, with 7 bases sitting between them.

This clonotype was picked up many times. The V call is TRBV7-7, the J call TRBJ2-1, with TRBD2 matching 11 bases. This CDR3 comprises 15 residues. CDR1 and CDR2 (germline): SSHAT, FNYEAQ (reference sequence). The ends lost 5 bases at V and 4 bases at J; junction bases unmatched: 4. The chain's CDR3 is CASSPGTSGYNEQFF. CDR3 DNA: TGTGCCAGCAGCCCCGGGACTAGCGGTTACAATGAGCAGTTCTTC.

This clonotype is labeled medium-sized. The rearrangement uses TRBV10-3 and TRBJ2-3; tentatively, D is TRBD1 or TRBD2 (5 bases each). The length of the CDR3 is 18 residues. Germline CDR1 and CDR2: ENHRY and SYGVKD. V was cut by 11 bases and J by 2 bases, with 29 bases left in between. CDR3 nucleotides: TGTGCCGGGAGTGAGTCTGGGACCGGGACGGGGTACACAGATACGCAGTATTTT. Protein product: CAGSESGTGTGYTDTQYF.

This clonotype has a handful of counts. The V gene is TRBV7-9, the J gene TRBJ2-1; D may be TRBD2 (6 bases). Germline V lookup: CDR1 SEHNR, CDR2 FQNEAQ (reference sequence). V lost 1 base and J lost 7, with 17 bases in between. The CDR3 loop spans 16 amino acids. The CDR3 DNA follows: TGTGCCAGCAGCTTAGGTTTTTTAGCGGAAACTAATGAGCAGTTCTTC. Translated: CASSLGFLAETNEQFF.

This clonotype was recorded at least ten times. The chain uses TRBV11-2 and TRBJ2-3; D call uncertain. The germline CDR1 and CDR2 sequences are SGHAT and FQNNGV. CDR3 size: 16 residues. Trimming removed 1 base from V and 4 bases from J, with 15 bases in between. This chain's CDR3 is CASSLGVAARADTQYF. CDR3 DNA: TGTGCCAGCAGCTTAGGGGTTGCAGCCCGGGCAGATACGCAGTATTTT.

This clonotype was counted ten times or more. The chain carries TRBV20-1 and TRBJ2-1, with 9 bases fitting TRBD2. Germline CDR1 is DFQATT and CDR2 is SNEGSKA (reference sequence). The CDR3 is 16 residues long. V was clipped by 3 bases and J by 6 bases; unmatched bases: 12. CDR3 amino acids: CSARDSSGTSSNEQFF. The CDR3 DNA is TGCAGTGCTAGGGATTCTTCCGGGACTAGCAGCAATGAGCAGTTCTTC.

This clonotype was seen only a few times. Germline and junction disagree at one end, which may indicate a read error. The chain carries TRBV20-1 and TRBJ2-5; 11 bases are a match to TRBD2. Germline values: CDR1 DFQATT, CDR2 SNEGSKA (reference sequence). This CDR3 spans 18 amino acids. The CDR3 here is CCARDHTGLAEWGETQYF. Written as DNA, the CDR3 is TGCTGTGCTAGAGATCATACGGGACTAGCGGAGTGGGGAGAGACCCAGTACTTC.

As concerns this clonotype: It is likely a read error, because the conserved phenylalanine at the end of the CDR3 is missing. No DNA is shown, since the ends of the CDR3 on it are uncertain; the CDR3 is the one TCRdb lists. The V call is TRBV20-1, the J call TRBJ2-7; the DNA was not used to check the table's D call, TRBD1. A total of 13 residues make up the CDR3, ends included. From germline, CDR1 is DFQATT and CDR2 SNEGSKA (reference sequence). This CDR3 is CSARVDPGYEQHI.

This clonotype was counted ten times or more. J is TRBJ1-2 and V is TRBV20-1; D not certain. This CDR3 region has 10 residues. Trimming took off 3 bases at V and 4 bases at J, with 3 bases between the two ends. CDR1 is DFQATT, CDR2 SNEGSKA, per germline (reference sequence). CDR3 residues: CSASRYGYTF. The CDR3 DNA is TGCAGTGCTAGCCGCTATGGCTACACCTTC.

This clonotype was observed at least ten times. The chain couples TRBV27 to TRBJ2-2; TRBD2 might be the D (5 bases). From germline, CDR1 is MNHEY and CDR2 SMNVEV (reference sequence). The CDR3 sequence is 15 residues long. Between the trimmed V and J ends, which lost 7 bases and 3 bases, there was a span of 15 bases. The CDR3 reads CASKSLGGHTGELFF. CDR3 sequence (DNA): TGTGCCAGCAAGAGTCTCGGAGGCCACACCGGGGAGCTGTTTTTT.

In this sample, this clonotype turned up many times. The chain carries TRBV5-1 and TRBJ2-5; 8 bases agree with TRBD2. This CDR3 comprises 16 residues. V lost 0 bases to trimming and J lost 4 bases; unmatched junction nucleotides: 8. Germline values: CDR1 SGHRS, CDR2 YFSETQ. The CDR3 coding sequence is TGCGCCAGCAGCTTGGCTCTCACGGGAGGGAGAGAGACCCAGTACTTC. It is translated as CASSLALTGGRETQYF.

The genes are TRBV5-5 and TRBJ1-1; possible D gene TRBD1, 6 bases. Per the germline V gene, CDR1 is SGHKS and CDR2 is YYEKEE (reference sequence). Trimming took 2 bases from V and 4 from J, leaving 12 bases between them. The CDR3 runs to 14 residues. The CDR3 reads CASSLSQGSTEAFF. Here the CDR3 DNA reads TGTGCCAGCAGCTTAAGTCAGGGGTCCACTGAAGCTTTCTTT.

There are a few counts of this clonotype. This chain uses TRBV28 with TRBJ2-7, with 15 bases aligning to TRBD2. In germline, CDR1 is MDHEN, CDR2 SYDVKM. There are 15 residues in the CDR3. The J segment lost 7 bases and the V segment lost 2 bases, leaving 3 bases of the junction unmatched. The CDR3 protein is CASSLGTSGRREQYF. CDR3 DNA sequence: TGTGCCAGCAGTTTAGGGACTAGCGGGAGGCGGGAGCAGTACTTC.

At least ten counts were recorded for this clonotype. The CDR3 DNA reads TGCGCCAGCAGCCCTCCGACTAGACCCCCCTCCAATGAGCAGTTCTTC. This sequence encodes CASSPPTRPPSNEQFF. The V call is TRBV5-1, the J call TRBJ2-1; possible D gene TRBD2, 6 bases. The length of the CDR3 is 16 residues. CDR1 is SGHRS and CDR2 is YFSETQ in the germline V gene. Trimming cost V 4 bases and J 6 bases, with 20 bases left between them.

This clonotype was counted at least ten times. The V call is TRBV20-1, the J call TRBJ2-7; unclear D gene. Germline V lookup: CDR1 DFQATT, CDR2 SNEGSKA (reference sequence). Between the trimmed V and J ends, which lost 0 bases and 2 bases, there was a span of 14 bases. CDR3 length equals 15 residues. For the CDR3, the DNA is TGCAGTGCTAGAGATAGTCTGCGGCGTACCTACGAGCAGTACTTC. It is translated as CSARDSLRRTYEQYF.

This clonotype was found a few times. The chain employs TRBV7-9 and TRBJ2-1; D assignment may be TRBD1 or TRBD2 (6 bases each). The V gene's germline CDR1 is SEHNR and CDR2 FQNEAQ (reference sequence). V was trimmed by 3 bases and J by 7 bases, leaving 13 bases between them. This CDR3 comprises 14 residues. CDR3 sequence reads: CASSLGGAGNEQFF. The DNA for the CDR3 is TGTGCCAGCAGCTTGGGGGGCGCCGGGAATGAGCAGTTCTTC.

This clonotype was counted at least ten times. The rearrangement joins TRBV9 to TRBJ2-3, with TRBD1 matching over 7 bases. V was pared by 3 bases and J by 3 bases, with 10 bases of the junction left unmatched. Germline V lookup: CDR1 SGDLS, CDR2 YYNGEE. This CDR3 has 16 amino acids. The CDR3 sequence is CASSAPRQGGTDTQYF. CDR3 sequence (DNA): TGTGCCAGCAGCGCCCCACGACAGGGTGGGACAGATACGCAGTATTTT. Drawing the rest from reference TRBV9 and TRBJ2-3, the complete variable domain is DSGVTQTPKHLITATGQRVTLRCSPRSGDLSVYWYQQSLDQGLQFLIQYYNGEERAKGNILERFSAQQFPDLHSELNLSSLELGDSALYFCASSAPRQGGTDTQYFGPGTRLTVL.

The J gene is TRBJ2-1, the V gene TRBV18, with TRBD2 matching over 13 bases. J was trimmed by 1 base and V by 3 bases; bases with no gene match: 3. This CDR3 has 17 amino acids. Germline V gene data show CDR1 as KGHSH and CDR2 as LQKENI. In nucleotides, the CDR3 is TGTGCCAGCTCACCTGGACTAGCGGGAGTGTCCTACAATGAGCAGTTCTTC. Translated, it gives CASSPGLAGVSYNEQFF.

This clonotype showed up many times. The chain carries TRBV10-3 and TRBJ2-6; 7 bases are shared with TRBD2. The junction had 8 bases not matched to a gene; V was cut back by 10 bases and J by 2 bases. The germline V gene encodes CDR1 ENHRY and CDR2 SYGVKD. The CDR3 covers 15 residues. CDR3 amino acids: CATWGGVAGANVLTF. CDR3 in DNA: TGTGCCACATGGGGGGGGGTAGCTGGGGCCAACGTCCTGACTTTC.

At least ten counts were recorded for this clonotype. CDR3: CASSPSAGTTGELFF. The CDR3 DNA follows: TGCGCCAGCAGCCCCAGCGCGGGGACCACCGGGGAGCTGTTTTTT. This sequence joins TRBV5-1 and TRBJ2-2; TRBD2 might be the D (6 bases). Germline-derived CDR1 and CDR2 are SGHRS and YFSETQ. V gave up 4 bases and J gave up 4 bases, with 14 bases separating them. The CDR3 has 15 amino acids.

This clonotype was picked up many times. The CDR3 nucleotides read TGTGCCAGCAGCGTAGGAGCGGGGACCATCTACAATGAGCAGTTCTTC. It translates to CASSVGAGTIYNEQFF. The gene calls are TRBV9 and TRBJ2-1, with 7 bases identical to TRBD2. The length of the CDR3 is 16 residues. Losses at the gene ends were 0 bases for V and 3 bases for J; bases not matched to a gene: 6. In germline, CDR1 is SGDLS, CDR2 YYNGEE. Full variable domain (rest looked up from reference TRBV9 and TRBJ2-1): DSGVTQTPKHLITATGQRVTLRCSPRSGDLSVYWYQQSLDQGLQFLIQYYNGEERAKGNILERFSAQQFPDLHSELNLSSLELGDSALYFCASSVGAGTIYNEQFFGPGTRLTVL.